These 18 T cell receptor beta chains originate from one sample sequenced in a study of beta chain features in type 1 diabetes. Investigators reverse transcribed all isolated RNA, so they sequenced expressed TCRB transcripts. Some clones are missing from TCRdb's copy, which holds only in-frame ones; the method was immunoSEQ multiplex PCR. This table has fewer than 550,000 clones, approximately 10% appearing once. The specimen sequenced was naive CD4+ T cells from blood. The receptors here all came from a woman aged 18-29 years in good health.

The CDR3 loop reads CASTFRVPNTQYF. The CDR3 nucleotides are TGTGCCAGCACCTTCAGGGTTCCGAATACGCAGTATTTT. The chain recombines TRBV7-2 with TRBJ2-3; tentatively, D is TRBD1 (5 bases). Germline V gene lookup returns CDR1 SGHTA and CDR2 FQGNSA. Trimming shortened V by 7 bases and J by 7 bases, and 15 bases separated the two germline ends. The CDR3 runs to 13 residues.

The chain employs TRBV18 and TRBJ2-7; 8 bases are a match to TRBD1. In germline, CDR1 is KGHSH, CDR2 LQKENI. The ends lost 2 bases at V and 7 bases at J; junction bases unmatched: 1. The CDR3 is 12 amino acids. CDR3 amino acids: CASSPDRGEQYF. The DNA for the CDR3 is TGTGCCAGCTCACCAGACAGGGGAGAGCAGTACTTC.

This clone has only a few counts. The rearrangement uses TRBV7-9 and TRBJ2-5; the match to TRBD1 covers 8 bases. Trimming removed 5 bases from V and 10 bases from J; junction bases left unmatched: 9. This CDR3 contains 13 residues. The V gene's germline CDR1 is SEHNR and CDR2 FQNEAQ (reference sequence). Written as DNA, the CDR3 is TGTGCCAGCAGCGCCCAGGGGGCTGGGATCCAGTACTTC. Its translation is CASSAQGAGIQYF.

This clone was observed a few times. This chain joins TRBV2 and TRBJ2-2; D is ambiguous. Trimming took 2 bases from V and 1 from J, leaving 8 bases between them. There are 15 residues in the CDR3. The germline gives CDR1 SNHLY, CDR2 FYNNEI. The CDR3 protein is CASSESRVNTGELFF. In nucleotides, the CDR3 is TGTGCCAGCAGTGAAAGTAGGGTGAACACCGGGGAGCTGTTTTTT.

This clone showed up just a few times. The genes are TRBV7-8 and TRBJ2-5; D not resolved. The CDR3 runs to 15 residues. Germline V CDR1 and CDR2: SGHVS, FQNEAQ. V was pared by 1 base and J by 1 base, with 10 bases between. CDR3 in amino acids: CASSLGSLSQETQYF. The CDR3 DNA sequence: TGTGCCAGCAGCTTAGGTAGTCTGTCCCAAGAGACCCAGTACTTC.

The chain joins TRBV29-1 to TRBJ1-1; weak D call: TRBD1 (5 bases). There are 14 residues in the CDR3. Trimming took off 5 bases at V and 3 bases at J, with 16 bases between the two ends. CDR1 and CDR2 (germline): SQVTM, ANQGSEA. This chain's CDR3 is CSVRVQGLYTEAFF. The DNA for the CDR3 is TGCAGCGTTAGAGTCCAGGGTCTTTACACTGAAGCTTTCTTT.

The chain employs TRBV2 and TRBJ2-2; D gene unclear. Trimming took off 2 bases at V and 0 bases at J, with 7 bases between the two ends. CDR1 and CDR2 (germline): SNHLY, FYNNEI. The CDR3 loop spans 15 amino acids. CDR3 sequence (DNA): TGTGCCAGCAGTGAAAGGACCGCGAACACCGGGGAGCTGTTTTTT. This sequence encodes CASSERTANTGELFF. Variable domain in full (rest from reference TRBV2 and TRBJ2-2): EPEVTQTPSHQVTQMGQEVILRCVPISNHLYFYWYRQILGQKVEFLVSFYNNEISEKSEIFDDQFSVERPDGSNFTLKIRSTKLEDSAMYFCASSERTANTGELFFGEGSRLTVL.

The rearrangement joins TRBV11-3 to TRBJ2-7; 7 bases align to TRBD1. Germline lookup yields CDR1 SGHNT and CDR2 YENEEA. The CDR3 runs to 14 residues. V lost 0 bases to trimming and J lost 4 bases; unmatched junction nucleotides: 3. CDR3 in amino acids: CASSLDLTGYEQYF. For the CDR3, the DNA is TGTGCCAGCAGCTTAGACCTGACAGGGTACGAGCAGTACTTC.

This clone came up a few times. The chain uses TRBV5-1 and TRBJ2-5; D not certain. In germline, CDR1 is SGHRS, CDR2 YFSETQ. Trimming removed 1 base from V and 3 bases from J, with 4 bases in between. This CDR3 has 12 residues. The CDR3 coding sequence is TGCGCCAGCAGCTTGATTGAAGAGACCCAGTACTTC. Protein sequence: CASSLIEETQYF.

The CDR3 sequence: CATRSPNSLEAFF. The CDR3 DNA is TGTGCCACCAGGAGCCCAAACAGCCTTGAAGCTTTCTTT. This sequence joins TRBV15 and TRBJ1-1, with no clear D. The CDR3 sequence is 13 residues long. CDR1 is LNHNV, CDR2 YYDKDF, per germline (reference sequence). The V gene lost 6 bases and the J gene lost 7 bases, with 15 bases spanning the gap.

This chain joins TRBV7-2 and TRBJ1-2, with D tentatively TRBD1 (5 bases). V lost 7 bases and J lost 5, with 20 bases in between. Per the germline V gene, CDR1 is SGHTA and CDR2 is FQGNSA. The CDR3 extends over 15 amino acids. CDR3 residues: CASTGDGTGRYGYTF. The DNA for the CDR3 is TGTGCCAGCACCGGAGACGGAACAGGTCGATATGGCTACACCTTC.

This clone was counted a few times. The rearrangement uses TRBV2 and TRBJ1-4; D unclear. The V end lost 6 bases, the J end lost 10 bases, and 9 bases lay between the germline ends. The length of the CDR3 is 11 residues. Germline CDR1 reads SNHLY; CDR2 reads FYNNEI. Here the CDR3 DNA reads TGTGCCAGCAGAGGTGATCGAAAACTGTTTTTT. Translating it yields CASRGDRKLFF. Filled out from reference TRBV2 and TRBJ1-4, the complete variable domain reads EPEVTQTPSHQVTQMGQEVILRCVPISNHLYFYWYRQILGQKVEFLVSFYNNEISEKSEIFDDQFSVERPDGSNFTLKIRSTKLEDSAMYFCASRGDRKLFFGSGTQLSVL.

Of note for this clone: Other DNA sequences in the same sample also yield this CDR3. V is TRBV19 and J is TRBJ2-4; the D is unclear. Trimming pared 1 base from V and 6 bases from J, leaving 4 bases between. CDR3 length equals 12 residues. The germline V gene has CDR1 LNHDA and CDR2 SQIVND (reference sequence). The CDR3 is CASSIVGNIQYF. The CDR3 nucleotides read TGTGCCAGTAGTATAGTAGGAAACATTCAGTACTTC.

As regards this clone: Other DNA sequences within the sample encode an identical CDR3. The CDR3 DNA is TGTGCCAGCTCACTTCACAATGAGCAGTTCTTC. Translated, it gives CASSLHNEQFF. The chain carries TRBV18 and TRBJ2-1; the D is unclear. Germline loops: CDR1 KGHSH, CDR2 LQKENI. V dropped 4 bases and J dropped 5 bases, with 3 bases sitting between them. The CDR3 consists of 11 residues.

This clone was seen a handful of times. This rearrangement joins TRBV20-1 to TRBJ2-3, with TRBD1 identical over 7 bases. V was clipped by 6 bases and J by 11 bases; unmatched bases: 8. CDR3 length equals 11 residues. Germline lookup yields CDR1 DFQATT and CDR2 SNEGSKA (reference sequence). The CDR3 sequence: CSAQPGTVQYF. CDR3 nucleotide sequence: TGCAGTGCGCAGCCCGGGACAGTGCAGTATTTT.

V gene TRBV5-4 combines with J gene TRBJ2-3; D gene unclear. The CDR3 extends over 12 amino acids. Trimming left V 4 bases short and J 10 bases short, with 13 bases between. Germline assignment: CDR1 SGHNT and CDR2 YYREEE (reference sequence). CDR3 nucleotide sequence: TGTGCCAGCAGCCCCGGACCCGGAGCGCAGTATTTT. Translation: CASSPGPGAQYF.

The J gene is TRBJ2-7, the V gene TRBV7-2, with D uncertain. Between the trimmed V and J ends, which lost 4 bases and 3 bases, there was a span of 4 bases. Germline CDR1 SGHTA, CDR2 FQGNSA. The CDR3 contains 11 residues. The CDR3 DNA is TGTGCCAGCAGCTGGCGCTACGAGCAGTACTTC. Its protein product is CASSWRYEQYF. Full variable domain (remainder filled in from reference TRBV7-2 and TRBJ2-7): GAGVSQSPSNKVTEKGKDVELRCDPISGHTALYWYRQSLGQGLEFLIYFQGNSAPDKSGLPSDRFSAERTGGSVSTLTIQRTQQEDSAVYLCASSWRYEQYFGPGTRLTVT.

To note about this clone: The sample has other DNA sequences that encode this CDR3 too. The gene calls are TRBV18 and TRBJ2-1; TRBD2 matches at 13 bases. The CDR3 sequence is 15 residues long. The germline CDR1 and CDR2 sequences are KGHSH and LQKENI. The V segment lost 4 bases and the J segment 6 bases; nucleotides outside the gene matches: 3. The CDR3 is CASSQGLAGVNEQFF. DNA for the CDR3: TGTGCCAGCTCACAAGGACTAGCGGGAGTCAATGAGCAGTTCTTC. Full variable domain (outside the CDR3, taken from reference TRBV18 and TRBJ2-1): NAGVMQNPRHLVRRRGQEARLRCSPMKGHSHVYWYRQLPEEGLKFMVYLQKENIIDESGMPKERFSAEFPKEGPSILRIQQVVRGDSAAYFCASSQGLAGVNEQFFGPGTRLTVL.